This TCR beta chain was sequenced for a study of T cell responses to AZD1222 COVID-19 vaccine. Study results and limitations: Sampling that yielded the repertoires occurred only after the peak T cell response. A reported finding is that nearly half of spike-specific TCRs target unmutated variant regions. Donors were mostly white British, more females; clonal diversity possibly underestimated.

This CDR3 is 15 amino acids long. Trimming took 4 bases from V and 5 from J; bases not matched to a gene: 7. Looked up from germline, CDR1 is SGDLS and CDR2 is YYNGEE. A note on this clone: Its antigen is not identified.

Produced via immunoSEQ multiplex PCR; TCRdb's table is partial and in-frame only. The sample records around 130,000 clones, approximately 93% being singletons. This clonotype was obtained from an adult in good health. V gene TRBV9 combines with J gene TRBJ1-1, with 11 bases identical to TRBD1. The sample was peripheral blood, taken on day 0 of AZD1222 vaccination. Here the CDR3 DNA reads TGTGCCAGCAGCCCAAGGGACAGGGGGTGGACTGAAGCTTTCTTT. Protein: CASSPRDRGWTEAFF.